This T cell receptor (beta chain) comes out of a study of T cell repertoires in cytomegalovirus infection (dated by TCRdb to about 2019). The study in broad terms: The HLA type of each donor mattered for the analysis, because public TCR beta signatures pointed to carriage of CMV infection along with the matching HLA type.

Data came from an Illumina HiSeq 1500. Starting from the raw public reads, TCRdb applied fastp trimming at Q25, assembled clones with MiXCR and retained in-frame beta chains. Every entry covers one CDR3 protein and lists the most common genes and DNA from its rows. The sample table records roughly 640,000 distinct CDR3 sequences; 20% to 25% of these occur just once. Around 8% of the sample comes from the top ten. Broader findings and caveats from the paper: The ex vivo response was dominated by HLA-C-restricted CMV-specific TCR beta clonotypes, which also provided the single most frequent clonotype in two of eight donors. Carriers of CMV infection plus the relevant HLA type were discriminated by the cumulative frequency of public TCR beta family members in the study cohort and in an independent roughly 370-donor cohort.

The CDR3 measures 14 amino acids from cysteine to phenylalanine. Just CDR3 DNA is preserved here, 42 bases in frame from base 1. The junction carries 12 bases between V and J, which are trimmed by 2 bases and 7 bases respectively. For this clonotype: No antigen is known for it. Per-nucleotide qualities are absent, and no much larger clonotype sits a single base away.

Sequencing used CD8+ T cells from PBMCs. This chain joins TRBV12-3 or TRBV12-4 to TRBJ2-1, with the D call perhaps TRBD1 or TRBD2, each one matching 6 bases. This TCR was recovered from a human donor in good health (CMV status not recorded). Some clones in this sample may be carry-over from other donors' samples. The DNA reads TGTGCCAGCAGTTTACTGGGGGGCTGGAATGAGCAGTTCTTC. Translated, this is CASSLLGGWNEQFF.